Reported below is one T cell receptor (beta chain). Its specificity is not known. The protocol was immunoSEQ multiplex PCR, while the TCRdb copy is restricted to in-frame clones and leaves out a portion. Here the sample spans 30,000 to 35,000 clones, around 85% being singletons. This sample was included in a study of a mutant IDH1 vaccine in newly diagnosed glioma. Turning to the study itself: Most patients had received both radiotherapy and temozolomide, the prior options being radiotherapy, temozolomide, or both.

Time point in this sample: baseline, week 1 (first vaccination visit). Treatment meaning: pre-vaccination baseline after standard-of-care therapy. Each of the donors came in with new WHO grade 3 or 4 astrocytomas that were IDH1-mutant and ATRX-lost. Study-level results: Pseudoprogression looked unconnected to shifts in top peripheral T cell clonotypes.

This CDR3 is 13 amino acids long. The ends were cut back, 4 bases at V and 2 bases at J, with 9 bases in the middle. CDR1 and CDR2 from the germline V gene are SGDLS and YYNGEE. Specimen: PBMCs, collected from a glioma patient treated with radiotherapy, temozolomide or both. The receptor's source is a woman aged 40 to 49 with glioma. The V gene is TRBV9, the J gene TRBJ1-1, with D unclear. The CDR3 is CASSPQVNTEAFF. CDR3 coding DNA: TGTGCCAGCAGCCCTCAGGTAAACACTGAAGCTTTCTTT. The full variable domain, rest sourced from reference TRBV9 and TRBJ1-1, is DSGVTQTPKHLITATGQRVTLRCSPRSGDLSVYWYQQSLDQGLQFLIQYYNGEERAKGNILERFSAQQFPDLHSELNLSSLELGDSALYFCASSPQVNTEAFFGQGTRLTVV.